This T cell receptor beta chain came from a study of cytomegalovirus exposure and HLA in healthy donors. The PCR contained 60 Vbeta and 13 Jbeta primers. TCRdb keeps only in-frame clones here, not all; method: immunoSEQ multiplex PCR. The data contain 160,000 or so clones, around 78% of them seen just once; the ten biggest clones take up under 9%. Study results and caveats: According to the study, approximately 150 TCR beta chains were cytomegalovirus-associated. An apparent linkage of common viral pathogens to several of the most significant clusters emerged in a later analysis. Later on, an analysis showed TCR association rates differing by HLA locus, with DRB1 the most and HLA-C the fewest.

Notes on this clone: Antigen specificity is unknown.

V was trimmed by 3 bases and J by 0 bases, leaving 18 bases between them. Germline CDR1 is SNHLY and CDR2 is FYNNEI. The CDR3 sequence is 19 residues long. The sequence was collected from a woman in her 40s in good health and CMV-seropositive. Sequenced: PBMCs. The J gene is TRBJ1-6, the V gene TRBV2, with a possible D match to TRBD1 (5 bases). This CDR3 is CASSEVGQAYSSYNSPLHF. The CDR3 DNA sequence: TGTGCCAGCAGTGAGGTGGGGCAGGCTTATAGCTCCTATAATTCACCCCTCCACTTT.